A selection of T cell receptor beta chains follows, all from one sample in a study of cytomegalovirus exposure and HLA in healthy donors. Assay: immunoSEQ multiplex PCR; the TCRdb copy retains only in-frame clones and omits some. The sample lists 150,000 to 200,000 clones, 60% to 80% occurring once. Sequenced material: PBMCs. These TCRs come from a female donor in good health and CMV-seronegative. Both conserved end residues are part of each CDR3. The order of the fields is CDR3 length, V gene, D gene, J gene, clone size, CDR3 protein, CDR3 DNA. The D gene is left open where the match is weak. Expanded clones get a size class; other rows say once, few or many, or leave the size out.

14	TRBV7-6	TRBD1	TRBJ2-7	NA	CASSSGTGLYEQYF	TGTGCCAGCAGCTCCGGGACAGGGTTGTACGAGCAGTACTTC
15	TRBV18	NA	TRBJ2-3	few	CASSNTGTATDTQYF	TGTGCCAGCTCAAATACAGGGACGGCCACAGATACGCAGTATTTT
12	TRBV18	NA	TRBJ2-5	NA	CASLQKQETQYF	TGTGCCAGTCTCCAGAAACAAGAGACCCAGTACTTC
15	TRBV5-1	NA	TRBJ2-1	NA	CASSLAPGKSDEQFF	TGCGCCAGCAGCTTGGCTCCGGGAAAATCCGATGAGCAGTTCTTC
15	TRBV28	TRBD1	TRBJ1-1	NA	CASSSPQGASTEAFF	TGTGCCAGCAGTTCTCCCCAGGGGGCGAGCACTGAAGCTTTCTTT
16	TRBV6-1	TRBD2	TRBJ2-1	NA	CASSDTSRTSGSQQFF	TGTGCCAGCAGTGACACATCTCGGACTAGCGGGAGCCAACAGTTCTTC
19	TRBV6-1	TRBD1	TRBJ1-1	NA	CASSEALEDRGGMNTEAFF	TGTGCCAGCAGTGAAGCGTTGGAGGACAGGGGTGGAATGAACACTGAAGCTTTCTTT
15	TRBV15	NA	TRBJ2-7	NA	CATSREGRGFYEQYF	TGTGCCACCAGCAGAGAGGGGAGGGGGTTCTACGAGCAGTACTTC
16	TRBV28	TRBD2	TRBJ2-1	NA	CASSRLAGSSYNEQFF	TGTGCCAGCAGCAGACTAGCGGGGAGCTCCTACAATGAGCAGTTCTTC
16	TRBV19	TRBD2	TRBJ2-5	NA	CASMIAGDPRRETQYF	TGTGCCAGTATGATAGCGGGAGACCCACGGAGGGAGACCCAGTACTTC
11	TRBV19	NA	TRBJ1-1	NA	CASSGGQEAFF	TGTGCCAGTAGTGGAGGACAGGAAGCTTTCTTT
13	TRBV21-1	NA	TRBJ2-5	NA	CASSPSTVETQYF	TGTGCCAGCAGCCCCTCGACAGTAGAGACCCAGTACTTC
13	TRBV30	NA	TRBJ1-2	once	CAWAQRGDIGYTF	TGTGCCTGGGCTCAACGGGGGGACATCGGCTACACCTTC
13	TRBV7-3	NA	TRBJ2-3	few	CASSGEPTDTQYF	TGTGCCAGCTCGGGGGAGCCAACAGATACGCAGTATTTT
15	TRBV6-5	TRBD2	TRBJ2-7	NA	CASTRAGTSDYEQYF	TGTGCCAGCACCAGAGCCGGGACTAGCGACTACGAGCAGTACTTC